The clone carrying this T cell receptor delta chain was recorded a few times. Given a far larger clone just one base away, this is likely a sequencing read error. TCRdb redid the clone calls on the RT-PCR reads with CATT. The table lists around 2,000 delta-chain clones, approximately 20% of them singletons. The source of the sample is a study of gamma-delta T cells after stem cell transplantation. Specimen: gamma-delta T cells. The receptor comes from a human donor. It is not recorded whose cells these are; they may come from a transplant donor.

The CDR3 reads CACDTVGLGANGKLIF. The CDR3 nucleotides are TGTGCCTGTGACACCGTGGGACTGGGGGCTAACGGTAAACTCATCTTT. This rearrangement joins TRDV2 to TRDJ1, with 8 bases lining up with TRDD3. Germline CDR1 is GEAIGNYY and CDR2 is EKD. The CDR3 consists of 16 residues. V gave up 0 bases and J gave up 7 bases; unmatched junction bases: 12.